Following are 20 T cell receptor beta chains from one sample sequenced in a study of blood T cell repertoires in COVID-19. Method: immunoSEQ multiplex PCR; TCRdb's copy keeps in-frame clones and lacks some. The sample has about 34,000 clones; almost 90% are singletons. The sequenced sample consisted of peripheral blood. These receptors were obtained from a human donor with active COVID-19. The donor label of this sample is uncertain.

The genes are TRBV7-2 and TRBJ2-7, with D unresolved. The CDR3 loop spans 13 amino acids. CDR1 and CDR2 from the germline V gene are SGHTA and FQGNSA. Trimming left V 6 bases short and J 5 bases short, with 14 bases between. This CDR3 is CASRKGPADEQYF. CDR3 nucleotides: TGTGCCAGCAGAAAAGGCCCCGCGGACGAGCAGTACTTC. The whole variable domain, remainder taken from reference TRBV7-2 and TRBJ2-7, is GAGVSQSPSNKVTEKGKDVELRCDPISGHTALYWYRQSLGQGLEFLIYFQGNSAPDKSGLPSDRFSAERTGGSVSTLTIQRTQQEDSAVYLCASRKGPADEQYFGPGTRLTVT.

The V gene is TRBV6-2 or TRBV6-3, the J gene TRBJ2-7, with D possibly being TRBD2 (6 bases). Germline-derived CDR1 and CDR2 are MNHEY and SVGEGT. With 6 bases removed from V and 2 bases from J, the gap between germline ends came to 8 bases. The CDR3 has 12 residues. The CDR3 sequence is CASSRGTYEQYF. CDR3 sequence (DNA): TGTGCCAGCAGCCGCGGGACCTACGAGCAGTACTTC.

The rearrangement joins TRBV9 to TRBJ2-6; D ambiguous. This CDR3 has 14 residues. V gave up 2 bases and J gave up 2 bases, with 5 bases separating them. Germline CDR1 SGDLS, CDR2 YYNGEE. This CDR3 reads CASSVNTGANVLTF. The DNA of the CDR3 is TGTGCCAGCAGCGTTAATACTGGGGCCAACGTCCTGACTTTC.

V usage is TRBV7-9 and J usage is TRBJ2-3, with D hard to call. Germline V lookup: CDR1 SEHNR, CDR2 FQNEAQ (reference sequence). This CDR3 has 15 amino acids. V was clipped by 5 bases and J by 3 bases, with 15 bases between them. The CDR3 here is CASSPRLRQTDTQYF. The CDR3 DNA reads as TGTGCCAGCAGCCCACGGTTGCGGCAGACAGATACGCAGTATTTT.

Here the CDR3 reads CASSPRGGGTEAFF. CDR3 coding DNA: TGTGCCAGCTCACCGAGGGGCGGGGGGACTGAAGCTTTCTTT. This rearrangement joins TRBV18 to TRBJ1-1, with TRBD1 as a possible D gene (5 bases). Trimming removed 3 bases at V and 5 bases at J, with 13 bases between. This CDR3 has 14 residues. Germline CDR1 and CDR2: KGHSH and LQKENI.

This chain joins TRBV5-4 and TRBJ2-1, with TRBD2 matching 13 bases. V dropped 5 bases and J dropped 10; count of bases not matched to a gene: 9. CDR3 length: 15 residues. Germline lookup yields CDR1 SGHNT and CDR2 YYREEE (reference sequence). CDR3 loop: CASRAGTSGDQEQFF. CDR3 bases: TGTGCCAGCAGAGCCGGGACTAGCGGGGACCAAGAGCAGTTCTTC. Complete variable domain (other parts from reference TRBV5-4 and TRBJ2-1): ETGVTQSPTHLIKTRGQQVTLRCSSQSGHNTVSWYQQALGQGPQFIFQYYREEENGRGNFPPRFSGLQFPNYSSELNVNALELDDSALYLCASRAGTSGDQEQFFGPGTRLTVL.

The J gene is TRBJ1-1, the V gene TRBV7-2, with TRBD1 identical over 7 bases. V shed 5 bases and J 7 bases; nucleotides not matched to a gene: 10. CDR1 SGHTA and CDR2 FQGNSA come from the germline V gene. The CDR3 is 14 residues long. CDR3 protein: CASSKGQEIIEAFF. CDR3 coding DNA: TGTGCCAGCAGCAAAGGACAGGAGATTATTGAAGCTTTCTTT.

A single count supports this clone. V usage is TRBV23-1 and J usage is TRBJ2-5, with D maybe TRBD1 (7 bases). TRBV23-1 is an ORF for which the function is uncertain. This CDR3 comprises 14 residues. V was cut by 8 bases and J by 0 bases, with 13 bases left in between. The CDR3 DNA sequence: TGCGCCAGCTGTACAGGGGAGGACCAAGAGACCCAGTACTTC. Its translation is CASCTGEDQETQYF.

The chain uses TRBV6-5 and TRBJ2-3; 11 bases are a match to TRBD2. This CDR3 is built from 13 residues. Germline CDR1 and CDR2: MNHEY and SVGAGI. With V trimmed by 5 bases and J by 12 bases, 7 bases remained unmatched. The CDR3, as DNA: TGTGCCAGCAGTCCTAGACTAGCGGGGTTTCAGTATTTT. Translating gives CASSPRLAGFQYF.

In this sample, this clone turned up a few times. This sample includes further DNA sequences coding for the same CDR3. This chain links TRBV19 with TRBJ2-3, with D maybe TRBD2 (6 bases). The germline V and J ends were trimmed by 5 bases and 5 bases, with 8 bases remaining between them. This CDR3 region has 12 residues. Germline V gene data show CDR1 as LNHDA and CDR2 as SQIVND (reference sequence). CDR3 loop: CASSPRGDTQYF. Here the CDR3 DNA reads TGTGCCAGTAGTCCGCGGGGAGATACGCAGTATTTT.

The gene calls are TRBV7-8 and TRBJ2-2; weak D call: TRBD1 (5 bases). Germline V lookup: CDR1 SGHVS, CDR2 FQNEAQ. The CDR3 is 19 amino acids. V lost 1 base and J 6 bases, leaving 24 bases between the germline ends. The CDR3 sequence: CASSLVTAPRVVKSGELFF. Here the CDR3 DNA reads TGTGCCAGCAGCTTAGTTACCGCTCCCAGGGTGGTGAAGTCCGGGGAGCTGTTTTTT.

V is TRBV6-5 and J is TRBJ1-5; D possibly corresponds to TRBD1 (6 bases). Trimming cost V 7 bases and J 7 bases, with 17 bases left between them. The CDR3 runs 14 residues. CDR1 is MNHEY and CDR2 is SVGAGI in the germline V gene. In DNA form, the CDR3 reads TGTGCCAGCATCGGCAGGGGAAGTGAACAGCCCCAGCATTTT. Translation: CASIGRGSEQPQHF.

The rearrangement links TRBV3-1 (or the pseudogene TRBV3-2) to TRBJ1-1, with TRBD1 as a possible D gene (5 bases). V was clipped by 1 base and J by 5 bases, with 11 bases between them. The germline CDR1 and CDR2 sequences are LGHDT and YNNKEL (reference sequence). The CDR3 consists of 14 residues. Here the CDR3 DNA reads TGTGCCAGCAGCCAAGCACAGGTCAAGACTGAAGCTTTCTTT. This sequence encodes CASSQAQVKTEAFF.

The rearrangement links TRBV6-2 or TRBV6-3 to TRBJ2-4; possible D gene TRBD2, 5 bases. CDR3 size: 15 residues. Germline V lookup: CDR1 MNHEY, CDR2 SVGEGT. Trimming took 0 bases from V and 1 from J, leaving 7 bases between them. The CDR3 bases are TGTGCCAGCAGTTACTCGGGAGCCGCCAAAAACATTCAGTACTTC. Protein sequence: CASSYSGAAKNIQYF.

This chain uses TRBV6-2 or TRBV6-3 with TRBJ2-3; D uncertain. Between the trimmed V and J ends, which lost 0 bases and 2 bases, there was a span of 9 bases. CDR1 is MNHEY and CDR2 is SVGEGT in the germline V gene. The length of the CDR3 is 15 residues. In DNA, the CDR3 is TGTGCCAGCAGTTACTCGGTGGGCTTCACAGATACGCAGTATTTT. Protein sequence: CASSYSVGFTDTQYF.

This chain links TRBV6-5 with TRBJ2-5; D call uncertain. Deletions cut 4 bases from V and 9 bases from J, with 12 bases between. CDR1 and CDR2 from the germline V gene are MNHEY and SVGAGI. The length of the CDR3 is 12 residues. The CDR3 region has the DNA TGTGCCAGCAGTTCCACTACATTGGCCCAGTACTTC. This codes for CASSSTTLAQYF.

A few counts support this clone. The V gene is TRBV6-1, the J gene TRBJ1-1; 9 positions match TRBD1. Germline V gene lookup returns CDR1 MNHNS and CDR2 SASEGT. V lost 3 bases, J lost 0 bases, and 2 bases stayed unmatched. The length of the CDR3 is 15 residues. CDR3 DNA sequence: TGTGCCAGCAGTGATGGGACAGGGTTGAACACTGAAGCTTTCTTT. Encoded protein: CASSDGTGLNTEAFF.

This sequence joins TRBV19 and TRBJ2-1; the match to TRBD2 covers 7 bases. J was trimmed by 4 bases and V by 6 bases; bases with no gene match: 15. The CDR3 consists of 17 residues. CDR1 is LNHDA, CDR2 SQIVND, per germline (reference sequence). The CDR3 loop reads CASSAGGYGLYYNEQFF. For the CDR3, the DNA is TGTGCCAGTAGCGCCGGGGGGTACGGACTTTATTACAATGAGCAGTTCTTC.

This chain uses TRBV5-1 with TRBJ1-6; 9 bases are shared with TRBD1. V lost 4 bases to trimming and J lost 14 bases; unmatched junction nucleotides: 7. Germline V gene sequence: CDR1 SGHRS, CDR2 YFSETQ. There are 13 residues in the CDR3. Written as DNA, the CDR3 is TGCGCCAGCAGCGGGGGACAGGGATTCTCCCTCCACTTT. Translation: CASSGGQGFSLHF.

This sequence joins TRBV4-3 and TRBJ2-3; 11 bases match TRBD1. The CDR3 covers 16 residues. V lost 4 bases to trimming and J lost 3 bases; unmatched junction nucleotides: 6. CDR1 is LGHNA and CDR2 is YSLEER in the germline V gene. The CDR3 coding sequence is TGCGCCAGCAGCCCTGGGACAGGGGGTAAGACAGATACGCAGTATTTT. It encodes CASSPGTGGKTDTQYF.